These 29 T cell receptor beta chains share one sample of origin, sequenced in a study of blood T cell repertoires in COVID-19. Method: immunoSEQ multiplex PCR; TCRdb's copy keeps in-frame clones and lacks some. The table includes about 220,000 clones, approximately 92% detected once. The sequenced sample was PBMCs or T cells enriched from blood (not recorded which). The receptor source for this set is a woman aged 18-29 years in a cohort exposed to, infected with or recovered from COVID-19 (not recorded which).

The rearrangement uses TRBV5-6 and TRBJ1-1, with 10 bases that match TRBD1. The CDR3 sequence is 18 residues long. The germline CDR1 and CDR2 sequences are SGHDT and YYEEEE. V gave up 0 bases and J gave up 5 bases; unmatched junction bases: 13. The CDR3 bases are TGTGCCAGCAGCTTGGGGGCCGGGACAGGGGCCGCAGGGACTGAAGCTTTCTTT. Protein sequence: CASSLGAGTGAAGTEAFF.

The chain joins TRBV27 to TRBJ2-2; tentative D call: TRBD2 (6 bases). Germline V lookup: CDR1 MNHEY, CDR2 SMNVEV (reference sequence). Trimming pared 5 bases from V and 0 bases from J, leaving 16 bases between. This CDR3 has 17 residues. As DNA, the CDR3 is TGTGCCAGCAGTCTAGGCACCGGGACTTCGAACACCGGGGAGCTGTTTTTT. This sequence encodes CASSLGTGTSNTGELFF.

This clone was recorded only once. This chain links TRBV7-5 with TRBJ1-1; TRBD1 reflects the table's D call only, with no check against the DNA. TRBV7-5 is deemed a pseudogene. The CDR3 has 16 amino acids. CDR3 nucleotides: TGTGTCAGAAGCTTAGCCCCGGAGGGGGCGCGCACTGAAGCTTTCTTT. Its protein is CVRSLAPEGARTEAFF.

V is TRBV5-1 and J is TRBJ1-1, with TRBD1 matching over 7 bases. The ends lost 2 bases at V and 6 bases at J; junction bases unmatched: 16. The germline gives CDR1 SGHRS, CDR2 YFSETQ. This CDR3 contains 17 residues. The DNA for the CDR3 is TGCGCCAGCAGCTTTGGACCGCTAGGGGGCTCTTTCGCTGAAGCTTTCTTT. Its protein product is CASSFGPLGGSFAEAFF. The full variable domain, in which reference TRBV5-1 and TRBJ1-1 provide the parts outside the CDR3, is KAGVTQTPRYLIKTRGQQVTLSCSPISGHRSVSWYQQTPGQGLQFLFEYFSETQRNKGNFPGRFSGRQFSNSRSEMNVSTLELGDSALYLCASSFGPLGGSFAEAFFGQGTRLTVV.

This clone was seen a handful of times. This CDR3 reads CASVGQGNNQPQHF. The CDR3 bases are TGTGCCAGCGTAGGACAGGGGAACAATCAGCCCCAGCATTTT. The chain combines TRBV2 with TRBJ1-5; 9 bases align to TRBD1. The trim removed 8 bases at V and 3 bases at J, leaving 5 bases unmatched. This CDR3 has 14 amino acids. Germline loops: CDR1 SNHLY, CDR2 FYNNEI.

This CDR3 reads CASSQDEGGTQYF. CDR3 in DNA: TGTGCCAGCAGCCAAGACGAAGGAGGGACCCAGTACTTC. This rearrangement joins TRBV3-1 (or the pseudogene TRBV3-2) to TRBJ2-5, with D possibly being TRBD2 (5 bases). CDR1 and CDR2 from the germline V gene are LGHDT and YNNKEL (reference sequence). The V and J ends lost 0 bases and 7 bases respectively, with 9 bases between them. CDR3 size: 13 residues.

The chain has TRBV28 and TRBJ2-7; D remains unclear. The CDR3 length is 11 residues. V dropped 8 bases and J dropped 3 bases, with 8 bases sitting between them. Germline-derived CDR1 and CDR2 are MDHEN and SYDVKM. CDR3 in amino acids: CASEQSYEQYF. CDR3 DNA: TGTGCCAGCGAACAGAGCTACGAGCAGTACTTC.

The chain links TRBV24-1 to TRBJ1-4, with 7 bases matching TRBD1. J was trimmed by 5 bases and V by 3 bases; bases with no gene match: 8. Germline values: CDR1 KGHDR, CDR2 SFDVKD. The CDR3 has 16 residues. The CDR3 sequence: CATSDGVAGGNEKLFF. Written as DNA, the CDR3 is TGTGCCACCAGTGATGGGGTTGCAGGGGGAAATGAAAAACTGTTTTTT.

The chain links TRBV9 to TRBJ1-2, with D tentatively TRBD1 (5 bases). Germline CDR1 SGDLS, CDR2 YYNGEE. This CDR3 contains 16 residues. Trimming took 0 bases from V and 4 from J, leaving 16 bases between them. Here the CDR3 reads CASSVAYQGSFYGYTF. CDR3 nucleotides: TGTGCCAGCAGCGTAGCTTACCAGGGTTCTTTCTATGGCTACACCTTC.

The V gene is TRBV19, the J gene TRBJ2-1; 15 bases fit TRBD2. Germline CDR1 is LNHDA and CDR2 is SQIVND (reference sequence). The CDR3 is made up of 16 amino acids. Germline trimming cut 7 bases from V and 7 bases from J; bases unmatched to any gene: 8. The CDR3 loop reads CASTVPGTSGRNEQFF. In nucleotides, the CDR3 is TGTGCCAGTACGGTGCCCGGGACTAGCGGGAGGAATGAGCAGTTCTTC. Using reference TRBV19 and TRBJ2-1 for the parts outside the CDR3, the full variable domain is DGGITQSPKYLFRKEGQNVTLSCEQNLNHDAMYWYRQDPGQGLRLIYYSQIVNDFQKGDIAEGYSVSREKKESFPLTVTSAQKNPTAFYLCASTVPGTSGRNEQFFGPGTRLTVL.

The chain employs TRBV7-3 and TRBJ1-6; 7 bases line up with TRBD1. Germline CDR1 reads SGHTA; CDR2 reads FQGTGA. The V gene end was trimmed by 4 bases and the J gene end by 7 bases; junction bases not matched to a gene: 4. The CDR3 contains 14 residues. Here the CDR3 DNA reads TGTGCCAGCAGCTGGGGGACAGCCAATTCACCCCTCCACTTT. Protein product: CASSWGTANSPLHF.

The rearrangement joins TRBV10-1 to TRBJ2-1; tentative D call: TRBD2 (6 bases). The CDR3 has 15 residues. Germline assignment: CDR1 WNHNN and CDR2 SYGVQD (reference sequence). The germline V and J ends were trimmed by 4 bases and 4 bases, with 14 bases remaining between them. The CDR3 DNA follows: TGCGCCAGCAGTGCTCGGACTGGAGGGTACAATGAGCAGTTCTTC. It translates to CASSARTGGYNEQFF.

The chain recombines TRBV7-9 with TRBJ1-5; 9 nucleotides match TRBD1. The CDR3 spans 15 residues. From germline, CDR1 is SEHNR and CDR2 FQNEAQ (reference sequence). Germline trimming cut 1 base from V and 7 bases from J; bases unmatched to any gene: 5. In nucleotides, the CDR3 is TGTGCCAGCAGCTTAGGGACAGGGGAGTGGCAGCCCCAGCATTTT. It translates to CASSLGTGEWQPQHF.

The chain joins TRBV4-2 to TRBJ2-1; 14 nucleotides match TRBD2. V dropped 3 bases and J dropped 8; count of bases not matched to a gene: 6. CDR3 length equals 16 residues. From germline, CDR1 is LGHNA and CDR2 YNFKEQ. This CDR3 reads CASSHPTSGGADEQFF. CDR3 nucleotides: TGTGCCAGCAGCCACCCGACTAGCGGGGGGGCTGATGAGCAGTTCTTC.

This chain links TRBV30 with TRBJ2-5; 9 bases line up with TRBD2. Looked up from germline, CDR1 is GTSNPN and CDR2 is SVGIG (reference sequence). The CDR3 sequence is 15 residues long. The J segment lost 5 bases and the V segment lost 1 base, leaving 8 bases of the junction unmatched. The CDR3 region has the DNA TGTGCCTGGAGTGGTGGACTAGCGCGGTTGGAGACCCAGTACTTC. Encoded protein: CAWSGGLARLETQYF.

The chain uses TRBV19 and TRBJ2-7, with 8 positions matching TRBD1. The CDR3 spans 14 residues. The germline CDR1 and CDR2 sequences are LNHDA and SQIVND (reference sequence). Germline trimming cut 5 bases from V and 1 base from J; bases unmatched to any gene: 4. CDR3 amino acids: CASSVGQGSYEQYF. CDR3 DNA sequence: TGTGCCAGTAGTGTAGGACAGGGTTCCTACGAGCAGTACTTC. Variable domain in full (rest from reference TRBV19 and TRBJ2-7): DGGITQSPKYLFRKEGQNVTLSCEQNLNHDAMYWYRQDPGQGLRLIYYSQIVNDFQKGDIAEGYSVSREKKESFPLTVTSAQKNPTAFYLCASSVGQGSYEQYFGPGTRLTVT.

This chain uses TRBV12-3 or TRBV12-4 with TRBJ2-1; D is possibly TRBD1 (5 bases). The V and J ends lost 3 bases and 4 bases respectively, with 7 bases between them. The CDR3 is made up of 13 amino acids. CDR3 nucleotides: TGTGCCAGCAGTTTGGGGCTATACAATGAGCAGTTCTTC. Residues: CASSLGLYNEQFF.

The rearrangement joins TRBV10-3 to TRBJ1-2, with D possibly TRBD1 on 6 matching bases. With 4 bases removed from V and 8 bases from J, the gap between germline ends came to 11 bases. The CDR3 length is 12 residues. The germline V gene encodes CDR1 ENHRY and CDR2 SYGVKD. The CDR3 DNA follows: TGTGCCATCAGTGGTAACAGGGACGGCTACACCTTC. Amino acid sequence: CAISGNRDGYTF.

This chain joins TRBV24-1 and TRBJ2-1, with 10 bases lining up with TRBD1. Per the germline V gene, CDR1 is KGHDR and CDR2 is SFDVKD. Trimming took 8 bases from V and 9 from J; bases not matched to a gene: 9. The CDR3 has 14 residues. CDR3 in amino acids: CATNSGTGETEQFF. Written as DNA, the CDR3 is TGTGCCACCAACTCCGGGACAGGGGAGACTGAGCAGTTCTTC.

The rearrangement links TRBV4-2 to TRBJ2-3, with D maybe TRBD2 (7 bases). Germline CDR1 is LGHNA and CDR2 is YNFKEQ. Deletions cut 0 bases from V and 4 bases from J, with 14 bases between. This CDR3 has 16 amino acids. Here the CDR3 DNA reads TGTGCCAGCAGCCAAGAAGGAGGGGGGGGGCCAGATACGCAGTATTTT. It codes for CASSQEGGGGPDTQYF.

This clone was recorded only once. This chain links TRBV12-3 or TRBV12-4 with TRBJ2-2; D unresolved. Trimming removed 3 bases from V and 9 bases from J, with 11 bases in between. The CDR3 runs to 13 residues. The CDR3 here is CASSFGGFRELFF. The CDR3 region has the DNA TGTGCCAGCAGTTTCGGCGGATTCCGGGAGCTGTTTTTT.

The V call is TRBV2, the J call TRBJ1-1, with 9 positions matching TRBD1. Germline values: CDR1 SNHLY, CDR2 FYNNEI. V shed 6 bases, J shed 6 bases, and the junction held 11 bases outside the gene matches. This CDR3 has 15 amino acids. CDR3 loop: CASRLGQGGHAEAFF. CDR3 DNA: TGTGCCAGCAGGTTGGGACAGGGAGGTCATGCTGAAGCTTTCTTT. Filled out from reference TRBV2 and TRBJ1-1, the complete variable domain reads EPEVTQTPSHQVTQMGQEVILRCVPISNHLYFYWYRQILGQKVEFLVSFYNNEISEKSEIFDDQFSVERPDGSNFTLKIRSTKLEDSAMYFCASRLGQGGHAEAFFGQGTRLTVV.

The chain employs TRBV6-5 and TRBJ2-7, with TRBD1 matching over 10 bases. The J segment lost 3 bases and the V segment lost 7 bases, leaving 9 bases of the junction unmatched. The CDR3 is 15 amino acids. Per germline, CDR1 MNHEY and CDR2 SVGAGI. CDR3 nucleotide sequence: TGTGCCAGCACCCAGGGACAGGGGCTGAACTACGAGCAGTACTTC. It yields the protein CASTQGQGLNYEQYF.

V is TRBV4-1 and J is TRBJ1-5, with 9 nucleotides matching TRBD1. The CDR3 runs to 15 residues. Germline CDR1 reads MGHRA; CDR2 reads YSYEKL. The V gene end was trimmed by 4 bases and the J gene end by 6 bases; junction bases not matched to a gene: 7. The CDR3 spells CASSLPGQGGQPQHF. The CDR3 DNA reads TGCGCCAGCAGCCTACCGGGACAGGGCGGTCAGCCCCAGCATTTT.

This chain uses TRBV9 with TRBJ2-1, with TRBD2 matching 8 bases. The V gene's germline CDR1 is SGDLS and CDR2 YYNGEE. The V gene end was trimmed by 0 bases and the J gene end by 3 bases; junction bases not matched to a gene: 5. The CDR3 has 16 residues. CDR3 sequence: CASSVGTSLVYNEQFF. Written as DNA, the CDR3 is TGTGCCAGCAGCGTAGGGACTAGCTTGGTCTACAATGAGCAGTTCTTC.

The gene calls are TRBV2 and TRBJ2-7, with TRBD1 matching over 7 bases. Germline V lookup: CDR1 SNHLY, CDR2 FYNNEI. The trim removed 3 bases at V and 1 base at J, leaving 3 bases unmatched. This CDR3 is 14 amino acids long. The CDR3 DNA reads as TGTGCCAGCAGTGACGAGGGACAGTCCTACGAGCAGTACTTC. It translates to CASSDEGQSYEQYF.

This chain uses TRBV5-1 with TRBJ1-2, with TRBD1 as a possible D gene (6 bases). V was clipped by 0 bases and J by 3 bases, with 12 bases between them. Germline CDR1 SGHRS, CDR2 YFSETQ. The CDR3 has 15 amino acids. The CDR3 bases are TGCGCCAGCAGCTTGGATGGGGGCGCTGACTATGGCTACACCTTC. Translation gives CASSLDGGADYGYTF.

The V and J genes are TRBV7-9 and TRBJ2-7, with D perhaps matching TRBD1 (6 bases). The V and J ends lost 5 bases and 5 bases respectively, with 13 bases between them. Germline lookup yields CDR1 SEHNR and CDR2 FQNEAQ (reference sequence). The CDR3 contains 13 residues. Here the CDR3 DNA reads TGTGCCAGCAGCATAACAGGGCGCCACGAGCAGTACTTC. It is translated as CASSITGRHEQYF.

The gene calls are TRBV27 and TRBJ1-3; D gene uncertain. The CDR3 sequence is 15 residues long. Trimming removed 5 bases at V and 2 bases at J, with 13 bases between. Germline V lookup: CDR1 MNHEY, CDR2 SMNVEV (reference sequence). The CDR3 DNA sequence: TGTGCCAGCAGTCCGCGGGATAGGGCTGGAAACACCATATATTTT. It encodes CASSPRDRAGNTIYF.